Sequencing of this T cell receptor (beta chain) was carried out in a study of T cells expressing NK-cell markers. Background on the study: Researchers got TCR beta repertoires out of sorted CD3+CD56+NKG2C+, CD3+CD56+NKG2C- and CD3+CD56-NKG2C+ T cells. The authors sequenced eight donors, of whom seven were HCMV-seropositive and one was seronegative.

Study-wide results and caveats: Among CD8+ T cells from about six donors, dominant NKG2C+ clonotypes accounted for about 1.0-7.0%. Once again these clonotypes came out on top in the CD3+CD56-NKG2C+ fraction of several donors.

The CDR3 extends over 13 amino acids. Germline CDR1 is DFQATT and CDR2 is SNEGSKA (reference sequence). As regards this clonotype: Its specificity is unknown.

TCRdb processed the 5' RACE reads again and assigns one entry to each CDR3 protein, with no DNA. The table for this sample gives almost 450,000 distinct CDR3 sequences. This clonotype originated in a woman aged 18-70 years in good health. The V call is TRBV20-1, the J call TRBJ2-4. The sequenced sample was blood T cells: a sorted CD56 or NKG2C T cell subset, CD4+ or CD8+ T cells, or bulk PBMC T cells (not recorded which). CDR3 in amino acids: CSARSANENIQYF.